What follows are 25 T cell receptor beta chains derived from one specimen sequenced in a study of blood T cell repertoires in COVID-19. TCRdb keeps only in-frame clones here, not all; method: immunoSEQ multiplex PCR. This sample yields a few hundred thousand clones, of which 87% are seen a single time; roughly 6.2% belongs to the top ten. The sequenced material came from peripheral blood. The receptors originated from a man between 60 and 75 years old who had recovered from COVID-19.

The rearrangement links TRBV6-5 to TRBJ1-1, with 11 bases identical to TRBD1. CDR1 and CDR2 from the germline V gene are MNHEY and SVGAGI. J lost 4 bases, V lost 9 bases, and 10 bases had no gene match. The CDR3 is 15 residues long. This CDR3 is CASGTGGTLGTEAFF. The CDR3 coding sequence is TGTGCCAGTGGGACAGGGGGTACGTTAGGCACTGAAGCTTTCTTT.

This chain joins TRBV11-2 and TRBJ1-2; possibly TRBD1 for D (5 bases). The V gene's germline CDR1 is SGHAT and CDR2 FQNNGV. V lost 0 bases and J lost 5, with 13 bases in between. The CDR3 is 15 amino acids. CDR3 bases: TGTGCCAGCAGCTTAGATCCTAGGGCAGGGTATGGCTACACCTTC. Amino acids: CASSLDPRAGYGYTF.

The V and J genes are TRBV7-6 and TRBJ2-3; TRBD2 agrees at 9 bases. Germline assignment: CDR1 SGHVS and CDR2 FNYEAQ. V dropped 5 bases and J dropped 3; count of bases not matched to a gene: 6. This CDR3 is 15 amino acids long. In DNA, the CDR3 is TGTGCCAGCAGCCTTAGCGGGAGTCGAACAGATACGCAGTATTTT. Encoded protein: CASSLSGSRTDTQYF.

J is TRBJ2-5 and V is TRBV2; TRBD2 matches at 9 bases. This CDR3 contains 15 residues. Losses at the gene ends were 0 bases for V and 6 bases for J; bases not matched to a gene: 5. Germline CDR1 reads SNHLY; CDR2 reads FYNNEI. CDR3 protein: CASSEAREGFKTQYF. For the CDR3, the DNA is TGTGCCAGCAGTGAAGCGCGGGAGGGGTTCAAGACCCAGTACTTC. Variable domain in full (rest from reference TRBV2 and TRBJ2-5): EPEVTQTPSHQVTQMGQEVILRCVPISNHLYFYWYRQILGQKVEFLVSFYNNEISEKSEIFDDQFSVERPDGSNFTLKIRSTKLEDSAMYFCASSEAREGFKTQYFGPGTRLLVL.

This sequence joins TRBV7-3 and TRBJ2-3, with 14 bases identical to TRBD2. Germline CDR1 and CDR2: SGHTA and FQGTGA. V dropped 2 bases and J dropped 4; count of bases not matched to a gene: 8. This CDR3 region has 18 residues. The CDR3 is CASSLLAGGLAGADTQYF. For the CDR3, the DNA is TGTGCCAGCAGCTTATTGGCCGGGGGACTAGCGGGAGCAGATACGCAGTATTTT. The entire variable domain, with the rest obtained from reference TRBV7-3 and TRBJ2-3, is as follows: GAGVSQTPSNKVTEKGKYVELRCDPISGHTALYWYRQSLGQGPEFLIYFQGTGAADDSGLPNDRFFAVRPEGSVSTLKIQRTERGDSAVYLCASSLLAGGLAGADTQYFGPGTRLTVL.

The chain carries TRBV7-8 and TRBJ2-5; a possible D gene is TRBD2 (5 bases). The CDR3 covers 16 residues. Trimming took off 0 bases at V and 6 bases at J, with 17 bases between the two ends. Germline V gene lookup returns CDR1 SGHVS and CDR2 FQNEAQ. In nucleotides, the CDR3 is TGTGCCAGCAGCTTAGCGCCTTTTGAGGGTTTGAAGACCCAGTACTTC. This sequence encodes CASSLAPFEGLKTQYF.

The V gene is TRBV9, the J gene TRBJ2-2, with TRBD2 matching over 7 bases. CDR3 length: 15 amino acids. Germline V gene lookup returns CDR1 SGDLS and CDR2 YYNGEE. Trimming at V came to 4 bases and at J to 8 bases, leaving 11 bases not matched to a gene. The chain's CDR3 is CASSLQTSLGGELFF. For the CDR3, the DNA is TGTGCCAGCAGCTTACAGACTAGCCTAGGTGGGGAGCTGTTTTTT.

The chain has TRBV19 and TRBJ2-5, with D perhaps matching TRBD2 (7 bases). CDR1 and CDR2 from the germline V gene are LNHDA and SQIVND (reference sequence). The length of the CDR3 is 16 residues. V lost 6 bases and J 5 bases, leaving 22 bases between the germline ends. CDR3 sequence: CASRNPWGAAGETQYF. DNA of the CDR3: TGTGCCAGTAGGAACCCTTGGGGGGCAGCGGGGGAGACCCAGTACTTC.

This sequence joins TRBV5-4 and TRBJ1-4; a possible D gene is TRBD1 (5 bases). V lost 3 bases, J lost 6 bases, and 6 bases lay in between. The CDR3 length is 12 residues. Germline CDR1 is SGHNT and CDR2 is YYREEE (reference sequence). For the CDR3, the DNA is TGTGCCAGCAGCTCAGGGCATGAAAAACTGTTTTTT. Translated, it gives CASSSGHEKLFF.

The chain joins TRBV12-3 or TRBV12-4 to TRBJ1-2, with D possibly matching TRBD1 (5 bases). V lost 2 bases to trimming and J lost 8 bases, with 12 bases between them. The CDR3 has 13 residues. The CDR3 nucleotides read TGTGCCAGCAGTTTATTGGGCGGGACCGGCTACACCTTC. It encodes CASSLLGGTGYTF.

This chain joins TRBV6-5 and TRBJ2-1, with 7 positions matching TRBD2. V trimming: 7 bases; J trimming: 0 bases; junction bases outside the gene matches: 3. The CDR3 consists of 14 residues. Germline lookup yields CDR1 MNHEY and CDR2 SVGAGI. CDR3 residues: CASKWTSSYNEQFF. CDR3 coding DNA: TGTGCCAGCAAGTGGACTAGCTCCTACAATGAGCAGTTCTTC.

The rearrangement uses TRBV21-1 and TRBJ1-5. TRBV21-1 corresponds to a pseudogene. The CDR3 sequence is 15 residues long. The CDR3 reads CASSKGRGAVQPQHF. DNA for the CDR3: TGTGCCAGCAGCAAAGGTCGGGGGGCGGTTCAGCCCCAGCATTTT.

The rearrangement uses TRBV9 and TRBJ2-3, with D unclear. The CDR3 consists of 14 residues. CDR1 and CDR2 (germline): SGDLS, YYNGEE. Trimming cost V 0 bases and J 8 bases, with 13 bases left between them. The CDR3: CASSVDGASGTQYF. CDR3 in DNA: TGTGCCAGCAGCGTAGACGGCGCCTCGGGTACGCAGTATTTT.

CDR3 nucleotide sequence: TGTGCCTGGAATTCCAACCAGGGGGAAAAACTGTTTTTT. Protein product: CAWNSNQGEKLFF. This chain joins TRBV30 and TRBJ1-4; D possibly corresponds to TRBD1 (6 bases). The CDR3 totals 13 residues. Trimming pared 4 bases from V and 8 bases from J, leaving 14 bases between. Germline V gene sequence: CDR1 GTSNPN, CDR2 SVGIG (reference sequence).

The J gene is TRBJ2-5, the V gene TRBV6-1, with 10 bases that match TRBD1. CDR3 length: 19 residues. After removal of 4 bases from V and 2 bases from J, the junction contained 16 bases not matched to a gene. CDR1 is MNHNS, CDR2 SASEGT, per germline. CDR3 bases: TGTGCCAGCAGTGGGACAGGGGGGTCCTCTTGGGTGTCACAAGAGACCCAGTACTTC. Translated, it gives CASSGTGGSSWVSQETQYF.

Here the CDR3 DNA reads TGTGCCAGCAGCTTAAGAACAGGGTCTGATTCACCCCTCCACTTT. As protein: CASSLRTGSDSPLHF. This chain connects TRBV7-9 to TRBJ1-6; D is possibly TRBD1 (6 bases). V lost 2 bases and J 8 bases, leaving 13 bases between the germline ends. CDR1 and CDR2 (germline): SEHNR, FQNEAQ (reference sequence). The CDR3 extends over 15 amino acids. Full variable domain (outside the CDR3, taken from reference TRBV7-9 and TRBJ1-6): DTGVSQNPRHKITKRGQNVTFRCDPISEHNRLYWYRQTLGQGPEFLTYFQNEAQLEKSRLLSDRFSAERPKGSFSTLEIQRTEQGDSAMYLCASSLRTGSDSPLHFGNGTRLTVT.

V and J are TRBV3-1 (or the pseudogene TRBV3-2) and TRBJ1-4, with 9 positions matching TRBD1. This CDR3 has 18 amino acids. Germline loops: CDR1 LGHDT, CDR2 YNNKEL (reference sequence). V shed 1 base, J shed 8 bases, and the junction held 14 bases outside the gene matches. The CDR3 sequence is CASSQGEVGTGIGEKLFF. As DNA, the CDR3 is TGTGCCAGCAGCCAAGGAGAGGTTGGGACAGGGATAGGAGAAAAACTGTTTTTT.

This clone was detected only once. The genes are TRBV3-1 (or the pseudogene TRBV3-2) and TRBJ2-2; TRBD2 matches at 7 bases. Looked up from germline, CDR1 is LGHDT and CDR2 is YNNKEL (reference sequence). V lost 8 bases to trimming and J lost 2 bases; unmatched junction nucleotides: 5. The CDR3 has 14 amino acids. The CDR3 bases are TGTGCCAGCGTTTCTAGCGGAAACACCGGGGAGCTGTTTTTT. Translated, it gives CASVSSGNTGELFF.

This clone was counted only a few times. The rearrangement links TRBV2 to TRBJ2-3, with a tentative D call TRBD2 (6 bases). Trimming took off 7 bases at V and 2 bases at J, with 19 bases between the two ends. This CDR3 spans 16 amino acids. Germline V gene lookup returns CDR1 SNHLY and CDR2 FYNNEI. The CDR3 protein is CASMTLGGAVTDTQYF. The CDR3 DNA sequence: TGTGCCAGCATGACCCTTGGCGGGGCTGTCACAGATACGCAGTATTTT.

The chain has TRBV6-2 or TRBV6-3 and TRBJ1-1, with D perhaps TRBD1 (6 bases). Trimming shortened V by 4 bases and J by 1 base, and 10 bases separated the two germline ends. Germline values: CDR1 MNHEY, CDR2 SVGEGT. This CDR3 is 14 amino acids long. The CDR3 region is CASSFTRGNTEAFF. Written as DNA, the CDR3 is TGTGCCAGCAGTTTCACCAGGGGGAACACTGAAGCTTTCTTT.

The chain recombines TRBV30 with TRBJ1-1; TRBD1 might be the D (5 bases). Per germline, CDR1 GTSNPN and CDR2 SVGIG (reference sequence). The V gene lost 0 bases and the J gene lost 6 bases, with 17 bases spanning the gap. The CDR3 is made up of 15 amino acids. CDR3 protein: CAWSVWWSVQAEAFF. CDR3 DNA: TGTGCCTGGAGTGTATGGTGGTCGGTACAGGCTGAAGCTTTCTTT.

The V call is TRBV24-1, the J call TRBJ2-1; 12 nucleotides line up with TRBD2. Germline loops: CDR1 KGHDR, CDR2 SFDVKD. The V gene end was trimmed by 5 bases and the J gene end by 8 bases; junction bases not matched to a gene: 3. The CDR3 length is 14 residues. CDR3: CATSGTSGVHEQFF. Written as DNA, the CDR3 is TGTGCCACCAGTGGGACTAGCGGGGTTCATGAGCAGTTCTTC.

The chain recombines TRBV30 with TRBJ2-7; D possibly corresponds to TRBD1 (5 bases). The CDR3 totals 12 residues. Germline lookup yields CDR1 GTSNPN and CDR2 SVGIG (reference sequence). V dropped 6 bases and J dropped 1 base, with 10 bases sitting between them. CDR3: CACDGQSYEQYF. CDR3 coding DNA: TGTGCCTGCGACGGACAATCCTACGAGCAGTACTTC.

V is TRBV6-5 and J is TRBJ2-7; 9 nucleotides agree with TRBD2. Germline CDR1 is MNHEY and CDR2 is SVGAGI. This CDR3 contains 16 residues. V was pared by 4 bases and J by 3 bases, with 10 bases of the junction left unmatched. As DNA, the CDR3 is TGTGCCAGCAGTTCTCCGGAGGGACTAGCCGTCTACGAGCAGTACTTC. It encodes CASSSPEGLAVYEQYF.

This clone was seen a few times. CDR3 residues: CASSVVTSGVTDTQYF. The CDR3 DNA reads as TGTGCCAGCAGCGTAGTAACTAGCGGGGTGACAGATACGCAGTATTTT. The gene calls are TRBV9 and TRBJ2-3, with TRBD2 identical over 10 bases. This CDR3 is 16 amino acids long. V lost 0 bases, J lost 3 bases, and 4 bases stayed unmatched. The V gene's germline CDR1 is SGDLS and CDR2 YYNGEE.